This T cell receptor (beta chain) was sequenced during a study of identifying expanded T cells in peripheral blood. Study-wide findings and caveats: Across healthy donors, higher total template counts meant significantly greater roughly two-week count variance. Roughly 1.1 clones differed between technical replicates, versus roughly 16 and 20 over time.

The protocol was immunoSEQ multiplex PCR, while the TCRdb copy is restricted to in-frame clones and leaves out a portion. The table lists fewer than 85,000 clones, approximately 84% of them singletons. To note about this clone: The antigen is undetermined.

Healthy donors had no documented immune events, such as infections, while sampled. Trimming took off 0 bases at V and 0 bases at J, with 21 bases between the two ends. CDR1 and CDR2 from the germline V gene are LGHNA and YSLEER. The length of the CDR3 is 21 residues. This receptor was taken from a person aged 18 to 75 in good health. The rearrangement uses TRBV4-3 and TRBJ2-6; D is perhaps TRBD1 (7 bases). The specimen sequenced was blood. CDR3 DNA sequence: TGCGCCAGCAGCCAAGATAGTGGAGGGGGCGCGTTTAGCTCTGGGGCCAACGTCCTGACTTTC. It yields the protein CASSQDSGGGAFSSGANVLTF.